One sample yielded the 13 T cell receptor beta chains listed below, sequenced in a study of T cells in Graves' hyperthyroidism and ophthalmopathy. Amplification of TCR beta CDR3 regions used RNA as the template. Initially, a first-round RT-PCR of the TCR CDR3 employed the HTBI primer set. TCRdb reprocessed the multiplex PCR reads via MiXCR and lists one record per CDR3 protein. The data hold about 460,000 distinct CDR3 sequences, with around a fifth observed a single time. The sample consisted of blood. The receptors here all came from a woman between 65 and 79 years old with Graves' ophthalmopathy.

A word on this clonotype: This sequence may be a read error, since a much larger clone differs from it by one base. The chain joins TRBV20-1 to TRBJ2-3; 9 nucleotides align to TRBD2. CDR1 DFQATT and CDR2 SNEGSKA come from the germline V gene (reference sequence). This CDR3 has 17 residues. The CDR3 DNA is TGCAGTACTAGAGCTCCCTTTCCTAGCGGGGGCACAGATACGCAGTATTTT. This gives the protein CSTRAPFPSGGTDTQYF.

The table lists this clonotype with many counts. This chain uses TRBV2 with TRBJ2-1; a weak D match, TRBD2 (6 bases). CDR1 and CDR2 from the germline V gene are SNHLY and FYNNEI. This CDR3 spans 15 amino acids. The germline V and J ends were trimmed by 6 bases and 0 bases, with 12 bases remaining between them. The DNA of the CDR3 is TGTGCCAGCAGCCGGGACTCAACCTCCTACAATGAGCAGTTCTTC. Residues: CASSRDSTSYNEQFF. The full variable domain, completed using reference TRBV2 and TRBJ2-1, is EPEVTQTPSHQVTQMGQEVILRCVPISNHLYFYWYRQILGQKVEFLVSFYNNEISEKSEIFDDQFSVERPDGSNFTLKIRSTKLEDSAMYFCASSRDSTSYNEQFFGPGTRLTVL.

Details on this clonotype: A much larger clone lies a single base off, so this may be a read error. The rearrangement links TRBV3-1 to TRBJ2-5, with 10 positions matching TRBD2. CDR3 size: 15 residues. Germline V lookup: CDR1 LGHDT, CDR2 YNNKEL (reference sequence). V shed 6 bases, J shed 5 bases, and the junction held 9 bases outside the gene matches. The chain's CDR3 is CASSLGTSGKETQYF. For the CDR3, the DNA is TGTGCCAGCAGTCTAGGAACTAGCGGGAAGGAGACCCAGTACTTC.

The genes are TRBV30 and TRBJ2-3; maybe TRBD1 (5 bases). This CDR3 has 13 residues. V dropped 4 bases and J dropped 5 bases, with 13 bases sitting between them. Germline loops: CDR1 GTSNPN, CDR2 SVGIG (reference sequence). CDR3 DNA: TGTGCCTGGAACGAAGGGGCTGTAGATACGCAGTATTTT. This codes for CAWNEGAVDTQYF.

A few counts support this clonotype. J is TRBJ1-2 and V is TRBV6-1; 7 bases align to TRBD1. V shed 2 bases and J 4 bases; nucleotides not matched to a gene: 4. The CDR3 consists of 14 residues. In germline, CDR1 is MNHNS, CDR2 SASEGT. As DNA, the CDR3 is TGTGCCAGCAGTGAACAGGGACAGACCTATGGCTACACCTTC. The encoded protein is CASSEQGQTYGYTF.

CDR3 nucleotide sequence: TGTGCCAGCACCCCTCGTCTGGGGGCTAACACTGAAGCTTTCTTT. Translating gives CASTPRLGANTEAFF. The chain combines TRBV12-3 or TRBV12-4 with TRBJ1-1, with a weak D call TRBD1 (6 bases). CDR3 length: 15 amino acids. V was trimmed by 7 bases and J by 2 bases, leaving 17 bases between them.

CDR3 region: CASSPVGSGANVLTF. CDR3 in DNA: TGTGCCAGCAGCCCCGTTGGATCTGGGGCCAACGTCCTGACTTTC. The chain links TRBV7-2 to TRBJ2-6; D ambiguous. The CDR3 is 15 residues long. Germline assignment: CDR1 SGHTA and CDR2 FQGNSA. V lost 5 bases and J lost 1, with 9 bases in between.

This clonotype was seen at least ten times. The CDR3 spells CASSSGKRYGYTF. For the CDR3, the DNA is TGTGCCAGCAGCTCAGGGAAACGCTATGGCTACACCTTC. The chain carries TRBV12-3 or TRBV12-4 and TRBJ1-2; D possibly corresponds to TRBD1 (5 bases). Deletions cut 6 bases from V and 4 bases from J, with 12 bases between. The CDR3 sequence is 13 residues long.

The table lists this clonotype with many counts. The chain links TRBV12-3 or TRBV12-4 to TRBJ2-2; 10 bases match TRBD2. The J segment lost 0 bases and the V segment lost 2 bases, leaving 6 bases of the junction unmatched. CDR3 size: 18 residues. The CDR3 DNA follows: TGTGCCAGCAGTTTAAGACTAGCGGGTTTTACGAACACCGGGGAGCTGTTTTTT. Protein product: CASSLRLAGFTNTGELFF.

This clonotype came up a few times. This rearrangement joins TRBV7-2 to TRBJ1-2; no firm D call. Germline CDR1 is SGHTA and CDR2 is FQGNSA. The CDR3 consists of 13 residues. Trimming took off 0 bases at V and 5 bases at J, with 7 bases between the two ends. CDR3 sequence reads: CASSLAADYGYTF. The DNA of the CDR3 is TGTGCCAGCAGCTTAGCGGCAGATTATGGCTACACCTTC.

There are a few counts of this clonotype. The chain joins TRBV7-9 to TRBJ1-6; a possible D gene is TRBD1 (6 bases). Deletions cut 8 bases from V and 10 bases from J, with 21 bases between. The CDR3 contains 15 residues. The germline V gene has CDR1 SEHNR and CDR2 FQNEAQ (reference sequence). DNA of the CDR3: TGTGCCAGCCTCCCCGGGGACACGGAGGGGTCACCCCTCCACTTT. Amino acid sequence: CASLPGDTEGSPLHF.

This clonotype has just a few counts. This chain connects TRBV7-2 to TRBJ1-5; 7 nucleotides align to TRBD1. With 4 bases clipped from V and 12 bases from J, the junction kept 12 bases outside the gene matches. In germline, CDR1 is SGHTA, CDR2 FQGNSA. This CDR3 has 14 residues. CDR3 protein: CASSYRQGSVRQHF. The CDR3 coding sequence is TGTGCCAGCAGCTACAGACAGGGCTCAGTGCGCCAGCATTTT.

This clonotype was counted at least ten times. This sequence joins TRBV11-2 and TRBJ2-7; 11 bases are shared with TRBD2. From germline, CDR1 is SGHAT and CDR2 FQNNGV. After removal of 6 bases from V and 1 base from J, the junction contained 5 bases not matched to a gene. The CDR3 runs to 15 residues. The CDR3 spells CASSLGLAGSYEQYF. CDR3 sequence (DNA): TGTGCCAGCAGTCTCGGACTAGCGGGTTCCTACGAGCAGTACTTC.